The 9 T cell receptor beta chains in this list originate from one sample, sequenced in a study of cytomegalovirus exposure and HLA in healthy donors. Amplification used 60 Vbeta primers and 13 Jbeta primers. TCRdb keeps only in-frame clones here, not all; method: immunoSEQ multiplex PCR. This sample has around 200,000 clones, with around 80% found just once. The sequencing input was PBMCs. The origin of the receptors is a man aged 35 to 55 in good health and CMV-seropositive.

The genes are TRBV27 and TRBJ2-5; 11 nucleotides align to TRBD2. This CDR3 region has 14 residues. Germline CDR1 MNHEY, CDR2 SMNVEV (reference sequence). Germline trimming cut 8 bases from V and 1 base from J; bases unmatched to any gene: 3. The CDR3 protein is CASWLAGGQETQYF. The CDR3 DNA sequence: TGTGCCAGCTGGCTAGCGGGAGGCCAAGAGACCCAGTACTTC.

This clone appeared once. The chain joins TRBV9 to TRBJ2-2, with TRBD1 identical over 8 bases. The ends lost 1 base at V and 4 bases at J; junction bases unmatched: 3. The CDR3 contains 15 residues. Germline V CDR1 and CDR2: SGDLS, YYNGEE. In nucleotides, the CDR3 is TGTGCCAGCAGCGTATCAGGGGGCCGCACCGGGGAGCTGTTTTTT. Protein sequence: CASSVSGGRTGELFF.

This clone was picked up a small number of times. J is TRBJ1-1 and V is TRBV5-1, with unresolved D. The CDR3 length is 13 residues. V gave up 4 bases and J gave up 1 base, with 8 bases separating them. CDR1 and CDR2 (germline): SGHRS, YFSETQ. Written as DNA, the CDR3 is TGCGCCAGCAGCGTTCGGGAGAACACTGAAGCTTTCTTT. As protein: CASSVRENTEAFF.

This chain connects TRBV2 to TRBJ1-5, with 8 bases that match TRBD1. The ends lost 5 bases at V and 2 bases at J; junction bases unmatched: 8. The CDR3 extends over 16 amino acids. Germline loops: CDR1 SNHLY, CDR2 FYNNEI. CDR3 residues: CASSKPPGGRNQPQHF. CDR3 DNA: TGTGCCAGCAGTAAACCCCCAGGGGGCCGCAATCAGCCCCAGCATTTT.

The chain recombines TRBV30 with TRBJ1-1; D may be TRBD1 (6 bases). The V gene lost 7 bases and the J gene lost 3 bases, with 18 bases spanning the gap. CDR3 size: 14 residues. Germline V lookup: CDR1 GTSNPN, CDR2 SVGIG (reference sequence). CDR3: CAFGRQDRDTEAFF. CDR3 in DNA: TGTGCCTTCGGAAGACAGGACAGAGACACTGAAGCTTTCTTT.

The chain couples TRBV6-5 to TRBJ1-2; 9 bases align to TRBD1. The ends lost 6 bases at V and 5 bases at J; junction bases unmatched: 4. Germline V gene data show CDR1 as MNHEY and CDR2 as SVGAGI. This CDR3 is 13 amino acids long. In DNA form, the CDR3 reads TGTGCCAGCAGACTCGGACAGGGGTATGGCTACACCTTC. Translated: CASRLGQGYGYTF.

The table lists this clone with a few counts. The chain couples TRBV5-4 to TRBJ2-3, with D possibly being TRBD2 (6 bases). Trimming cost V 4 bases and J 3 bases, with 15 bases left between them. This CDR3 contains 15 residues. Germline V gene sequence: CDR1 SGHNT, CDR2 YYREEE (reference sequence). CDR3 sequence reads: CASSLTGVTTDTQYF. The DNA of the CDR3 is TGTGCCAGCAGCCTCACGGGGGTAACGACAGATACGCAGTATTTT.

This clone was seen only a few times. This chain joins TRBV11-3 and TRBJ2-3, with TRBD1 as a possible D gene (7 bases). This CDR3 is built from 16 residues. V was clipped by 5 bases and J by 6 bases, with 21 bases between them. The germline gives CDR1 SGHNT, CDR2 YENEEA. In nucleotides, the CDR3 is TGTGCCAGCAGCCAGGGGGGTCTGGCAGGGGGGGATACGCAGTATTTT. It yields the protein CASSQGGLAGGDTQYF. Together with reference TRBV11-3 and TRBJ2-3, the CDR3 gives the full variable domain: EAGVVQSPRYKIIEKKQPVAFWCNPISGHNTLYWYLQNLGQGPELLIRYENEEAVDDSQLPKDRFSAERLKGVDSTLKIQPAELGDSAVYLCASSQGGLAGGDTQYFGPGTRLTVL.

This clone was seen only a few times. This sequence joins TRBV7-2 and TRBJ2-6, with a tentative D call TRBD2 (5 bases). The germline CDR1 and CDR2 sequences are SGHTA and FQGNSA. This CDR3 has 16 residues. The V end was cut by 3 bases, the J end by 0 bases, with 9 bases between. The CDR3 spells CASSFGSYSGANVLTF. The CDR3 DNA is TGTGCCAGCAGCTTTGGGAGTTACTCTGGGGCCAACGTCCTGACTTTC.